These 18 T cell receptor beta chains originate from one sample sequenced in a study of blood T cell repertoires in COVID-19. The method was immunoSEQ multiplex PCR; TCRdb's version includes in-frame clones alone and lacks a portion of them. The sample lists over 100,000 clones, just under 90% occurring once. Sequences were obtained from peripheral blood. These receptor sequences come from a human donor in a cohort sampled during active COVID-19.

The genes are TRBV4-2 and TRBJ2-6; TRBD1 matches at 7 bases. CDR1 is LGHNA, CDR2 YNFKEQ, per germline. The CDR3 runs to 17 residues. The J segment lost 3 bases and the V segment lost 0 bases, leaving 5 bases of the junction unmatched. This CDR3 reads CASSQETGLGGANVLTF. The CDR3 nucleotides are TGTGCCAGCAGCCAAGAGACAGGGTTAGGTGGGGCCAACGTCCTGACTTTC.

The gene calls are TRBV9 and TRBJ2-7; 7 bases are a match to TRBD1. J was trimmed by 5 bases and V by 0 bases; bases with no gene match: 5. From germline, CDR1 is SGDLS and CDR2 YYNGEE. This CDR3 spans 14 amino acids. CDR3 region: CASSVGQGIHEQYF. CDR3 DNA sequence: TGTGCCAGCAGCGTAGGACAGGGCATCCACGAGCAGTACTTC.

The gene calls are TRBV7-9 and TRBJ2-2, with 7 positions matching TRBD2. Germline CDR1 reads SEHNR; CDR2 reads FQNEAQ (reference sequence). This CDR3 has 15 residues. V was clipped by 5 bases and J by 2 bases; unmatched bases: 5. The CDR3 DNA follows: TGTGCCAGCAGCCGTCGCGGGGGAAACACCGGGGAGCTGTTTTTT. Amino acids: CASSRRGGNTGELFF.

The chain couples TRBV27 to TRBJ1-1; 7 nucleotides match TRBD1. CDR3 size: 17 residues. Germline CDR1 reads MNHEY; CDR2 reads SMNVEV (reference sequence). Trimming at V came to 4 bases and at J to 1 base, leaving 12 bases not matched to a gene. CDR3 nucleotides: TGTGCCAGCAGTTCCTTTGGGGTGACAGGGCGGAACACTGAAGCTTTCTTT. Its translation is CASSSFGVTGRNTEAFF.

There are a few counts of this clone. The CDR3 reads CASSDGLAIYNEQFF. The CDR3 bases are TGTGCCAGCAGTGACGGACTAGCCATCTACAATGAGCAGTTCTTC. The rearrangement joins TRBV2 to TRBJ2-1; TRBD2 matches 8 bases. This CDR3 is built from 15 residues. V lost 3 bases to trimming and J lost 3 bases; unmatched junction nucleotides: 4. The germline gives CDR1 SNHLY, CDR2 FYNNEI.

The chain joins TRBV21-1 to TRBJ2-4; the DNA was not used to check the table's D call, TRBD1. TRBV21-1 is recorded as a pseudogene. The CDR3 length is 16 residues. CDR3 protein: CASSIRTGRHKNIQYF. CDR3 coding DNA: TGTGCCAGCAGCATTCGGACAGGGCGGCACAAAAACATTCAGTACTTC.

The chain couples TRBV18 to TRBJ1-6; 8 bases map to TRBD1. This CDR3 has 16 amino acids. J was trimmed by 5 bases and V by 2 bases; bases with no gene match: 5. The germline CDR1 and CDR2 sequences are KGHSH and LQKENI. The CDR3 reads CASSPAGQANNSPLHF. The CDR3 DNA reads TGTGCCAGCTCACCAGCGGGACAGGCAAATAATTCACCCCTCCACTTT.

The chain combines TRBV18 with TRBJ1-2; maybe TRBD1 (5 bases). Germline V lookup: CDR1 KGHSH, CDR2 LQKENI. V gave up 0 bases and J gave up 7 bases, with 15 bases separating them. This CDR3 comprises 15 residues. This CDR3 is CASSPPFRQGGGYTF. In nucleotides, the CDR3 is TGTGCCAGCTCACCACCGTTTCGGCAGGGAGGTGGCTACACCTTC.

This chain joins TRBV6-1 and TRBJ2-2; D possibly corresponds to TRBD2 (5 bases). Trimming left V 1 base short and J 5 bases short, with 11 bases between. Germline V lookup: CDR1 MNHNS, CDR2 SASEGT. The CDR3 has 15 residues. In DNA, the CDR3 is TGTGCCAGCAGTGAAGTCCGGGGATATACCGGGGAGCTGTTTTTT. This encodes CASSEVRGYTGELFF.

The chain recombines TRBV28 with TRBJ1-5, with TRBD1 matching 7 bases. The CDR3 runs 15 residues. The V segment lost 5 bases and the J segment 3 bases; nucleotides outside the gene matches: 7. CDR1 MDHEN and CDR2 SYDVKM come from the germline V gene. The DNA of the CDR3 is TGTGCCAGCAGTACCGGGACAGCCTTCAATCAGCCCCAGCATTTT. Protein: CASSTGTAFNQPQHF.

This clone came up once. The chain has TRBV15 and TRBJ1-5; D uncertain. Trimming removed 0 bases from V and 6 bases from J, with 6 bases in between. Germline V CDR1 and CDR2: LNHNV, YYDKDF (reference sequence). The CDR3 has 13 amino acids. The CDR3 is CATSRDPSQPQHF. In DNA form, the CDR3 reads TGTGCCACCAGCAGAGATCCTAGTCAGCCCCAGCATTTT.

The chain uses TRBV5-1 and TRBJ2-5; D unresolved. V lost 3 bases to trimming and J lost 4 bases, with 10 bases between them. CDR3 length equals 13 residues. The germline CDR1 and CDR2 sequences are SGHRS and YFSETQ. CDR3 DNA: TGCGCCAGCAGCTGGAATACAGCAGAGACCCAGTACTTC. Translation: CASSWNTAETQYF.

This chain connects TRBV19 to TRBJ2-1; 9 nucleotides match TRBD2. V was pared by 3 bases and J by 5 bases, with 5 bases of the junction left unmatched. The CDR3 runs 15 residues. CDR1 and CDR2 from the germline V gene are LNHDA and SQIVND (reference sequence). In nucleotides, the CDR3 is TGTGCCAGTAGTATTTCTAGCGGGGTTCACAATGAGCAGTTCTTC. Its translation: CASSISSGVHNEQFF.

The chain combines TRBV6-5 with TRBJ2-7; perhaps TRBD2 as D (5 bases). Germline V CDR1 and CDR2: MNHEY, SVGAGI. CDR3 size: 12 residues. V shed 8 bases and J shed 2 bases, with 10 bases lying between them. The CDR3 is CASGKEAYEQYF. The CDR3 coding sequence is TGTGCCAGCGGAAAGGAGGCCTACGAGCAGTACTTC.

The chain uses TRBV6-2 or TRBV6-3 and TRBJ2-1, with 7 bases matching TRBD2. The germline CDR1 and CDR2 sequences are MNHEY and SVGEGT. Germline trimming cut 3 bases from V and 4 bases from J; bases unmatched to any gene: 24. This CDR3 region has 21 residues. CDR3 loop: CASSYSPRGLRDDQLYNEQFF. The CDR3 nucleotides read TGTGCCAGCAGTTATTCCCCGAGGGGACTAAGGGACGATCAACTATACAATGAGCAGTTCTTC.

The J gene is TRBJ1-5, the V gene TRBV24-1; D gene ambiguous. The CDR3 is made up of 16 amino acids. Germline lookup yields CDR1 KGHDR and CDR2 SFDVKD. V dropped 3 bases and J dropped 6 bases, with 17 bases sitting between them. This CDR3 is CATSDNMGDGRQPQHF. The CDR3 DNA is TGTGCCACCAGTGATAATATGGGAGATGGACGTCAGCCCCAGCATTTT.

The V and J genes are TRBV5-4 and TRBJ2-5; perhaps TRBD2 as D (6 bases). The CDR3 covers 16 residues. Germline CDR1 SGHNT, CDR2 YYREEE (reference sequence). V was trimmed by 4 bases and J by 1 base, leaving 17 bases between them. CDR3 loop: CASSHRTGATQETQYF. The CDR3 DNA sequence: TGTGCCAGCAGCCACCGGACGGGAGCAACCCAAGAGACCCAGTACTTC.

The genes are TRBV5-1 and TRBJ2-1; 7 bases line up with TRBD1. Losses at the gene ends were 2 bases for V and 4 bases for J; bases not matched to a gene: 3. Looked up from germline, CDR1 is SGHRS and CDR2 is YFSETQ. The CDR3 has 14 residues. CDR3 in amino acids: CASSFGQAYNEQFF. CDR3 nucleotides: TGCGCCAGCAGCTTTGGACAGGCGTACAATGAGCAGTTCTTC.